This T cell receptor beta chain emerged from a study of T cell responses to AZD1222 COVID-19 vaccine. TCRdb keeps only in-frame clones here, not all; method: immunoSEQ multiplex PCR. This table holds around 110,000 clones, roughly 92% found once. V was shortened by 2 bases and J by 4 bases, with 10 bases between the two germline ends. Germline loops: CDR1 SGHRS, CDR2 YFSETQ. The CDR3 totals 13 residues. The receptor comes from an adult who received the AZD1222 COVID-19 vaccine. This specimen was peripheral blood, taken 28 days after the second AZD1222 dose. The V and J genes are TRBV5-1 and TRBJ2-7; D is unclear. CDR3 sequence reads: CASSLSNKYEQYF. The CDR3 nucleotides are TGCGCCAGCAGCTTATCCAATAAATACGAGCAGTACTTC.